Following are 23 T cell receptor beta chains from one sample sequenced in a study of T cell responses to AZD1222 COVID-19 vaccine. TCRdb's copy holds only in-frame clones and misses some; the assay was immunoSEQ multiplex PCR. This sample has 140,000 or so clones, with around 90% found just once. Sequenced material: peripheral blood, taken on day 0 of AZD1222 vaccination. These receptors originate from an adult in good health.

CDR3 sequence (DNA): TGTGCCAGCATCGCTGTAGGGGATAATTCACCCCTCCACTTT. Protein: CASIAVGDNSPLHF. This chain links TRBV2 with TRBJ1-6, with a weak D call TRBD1 (5 bases). V was trimmed by 7 bases and J by 5 bases, leaving 12 bases between them. This CDR3 region has 14 residues. Germline values: CDR1 SNHLY, CDR2 FYNNEI.

The chain has TRBV10-3 and TRBJ1-5, with 7 nucleotides matching TRBD1. The CDR3 totals 14 residues. Germline CDR1 and CDR2: ENHRY and SYGVKD. V lost 6 bases to trimming and J lost 5 bases; unmatched junction nucleotides: 7. DNA for the CDR3: TGTGCCATCAGACAGGGGCTACCCGATCAGCCCCAGCATTTT. Amino acids: CAIRQGLPDQPQHF.

This chain links TRBV4-3 with TRBJ2-7, with D maybe TRBD2 (6 bases). Germline CDR1 is LGHNA and CDR2 is YSLEER. Between the trimmed V and J ends, which lost 0 bases and 0 bases, there was a span of 12 bases. CDR3 length equals 16 residues. CDR3 sequence (DNA): TGCGCCAGCAGCCAAGATTGGGCTAGCGCCTCCTACGAGCAGTACTTC. As protein: CASSQDWASASYEQYF.

This chain uses TRBV5-6 with TRBJ2-7, with 13 bases that match TRBD2. The CDR3 length is 17 residues. Germline V gives CDR1 SGHDT, CDR2 YYEEEE. V gave up 4 bases and J gave up 0 bases; unmatched junction bases: 7. DNA of the CDR3: TGTGCCAGCAGCCCGCGACTAGCGGGGGGTAGCTCCTACGAGCAGTACTTC. This translates into CASSPRLAGGSSYEQYF.

Notes on this clone: One end of the junction is discordant with germline, which a read error may explain. The V gene is TRBV10-3, the J gene TRBJ2-7; 7 bases are a match to TRBD2. Germline assignment: CDR1 ENHRY and CDR2 SYGVKD. The CDR3 totals 13 residues. CDR3 bases: TGTGCCATCAGGGAGTCGGGGGGCTACGAGCAGTACTTC. Its translation is CAIRESGGYEQYF.

This clone was counted between two and nine times. The chain couples TRBV2 to TRBJ2-5; 12 bases match TRBD1. With 8 bases clipped from V and 7 bases from J, the junction kept 5 bases outside the gene matches. In germline, CDR1 is SNHLY, CDR2 FYNNEI. The CDR3 is 13 residues long. The CDR3 bases are TGTGCCAGCGGGACAGGGGGCTTTGGGACCCAGTACTTC. Amino acids: CASGTGGFGTQYF.

This clone was observed a single time. The chain couples TRBV5-6 to TRBJ1-1; TRBD1 matches 9 bases. J was trimmed by 1 base and V by 4 bases; bases with no gene match: 2. CDR3 length: 14 residues. Germline assignment: CDR1 SGHDT and CDR2 YYEEEE. The CDR3 DNA reads TGTGCCAGCAGCCCGACAGGGGGGAACACTGAAGCTTTCTTT. Translated, it gives CASSPTGGNTEAFF.

The chain uses TRBV7-2 and TRBJ2-2, with D hard to call. The V gene's germline CDR1 is SGHTA and CDR2 FQGNSA. V was cut by 3 bases and J by 1 base, with 6 bases left in between. CDR3 length: 14 amino acids. The CDR3 protein is CASSFSQNTGELFF. CDR3 nucleotide sequence: TGTGCCAGCAGCTTTAGCCAGAACACCGGGGAGCTGTTTTTT.

This chain uses TRBV5-6 with TRBJ1-2; 9 bases agree with TRBD1. The V and J ends lost 4 bases and 5 bases, in that order; junction bases with no gene match: 6. The CDR3 loop spans 14 amino acids. CDR1 is SGHDT, CDR2 YYEEEE, per germline. CDR3 residues: CASSPGTGLYGYTF. In nucleotides, the CDR3 is TGTGCCAGCAGCCCCGGGACAGGGCTTTATGGCTACACCTTC.

J is TRBJ2-7 and V is TRBV2, with 7 bases matching TRBD1. Germline lookup yields CDR1 SNHLY and CDR2 FYNNEI. The length of the CDR3 is 14 residues. V lost 4 bases to trimming and J lost 1 base; unmatched junction nucleotides: 4. The CDR3 sequence: CASSGGQASYEQYF. CDR3 in DNA: TGTGCCAGCAGTGGAGGACAGGCATCCTACGAGCAGTACTTC.

A remark on this clone: Other nucleotide sequences in the sample specify the same CDR3. The CDR3: CASSIKGDTEAFF. DNA for the CDR3: TGTGCCAGTAGTATTAAAGGGGACACTGAAGCTTTCTTT. This sequence joins TRBV19 and TRBJ1-1; D may be TRBD1 (5 bases). The ends were cut back, 3 bases at V and 3 bases at J, with 8 bases in the middle. Per germline, CDR1 LNHDA and CDR2 SQIVND (reference sequence). CDR3 length: 13 residues.

This chain connects TRBV2 to TRBJ1-2; D call uncertain. Germline CDR1 and CDR2: SNHLY and FYNNEI. Trimming removed 4 bases from V and 8 bases from J, with 14 bases in between. The CDR3 length is 13 residues. CDR3 sequence reads: CASSVEGWLGYTF. The CDR3 region has the DNA TGTGCCAGCAGTGTAGAGGGATGGTTGGGCTACACCTTC.

The chain links TRBV12-5 to TRBJ1-5, with TRBD1 as a possible D gene (5 bases). This CDR3 spans 15 amino acids. V lost 0 bases, J lost 2 bases, and 8 bases lay in between. Germline CDR1 and CDR2: LGHNT and FRNRAP. Here the CDR3 DNA reads TGTGCTAGTGGTTTGGTAACGGGGCGCAATCAGCCCCAGCATTTT. Translated, it gives CASGLVTGRNQPQHF.

The chain links TRBV7-2 to TRBJ1-5, with TRBD1 as a possible D gene (5 bases). V lost 8 bases and J 2 bases, leaving 16 bases between the germline ends. The CDR3 is made up of 15 amino acids. Germline loops: CDR1 SGHTA, CDR2 FQGNSA. Written as DNA, the CDR3 is TGTGCCAGCGTACTGTCCCCGGGACGCAATCAGCCCCAGCATTTT. Translation: CASVLSPGRNQPQHF.

The CDR3 spells CASSFRQGGNEKLFF. The CDR3 DNA is TGTGCCAGCAGCTTCCGACAGGGCGGTAATGAAAAACTGTTTTTT. The J gene is TRBJ1-4, the V gene TRBV7-2; 7 positions match TRBD1. The CDR3 loop spans 15 amino acids. Germline CDR1 SGHTA, CDR2 FQGNSA. With V trimmed by 3 bases and J by 4 bases, 5 bases remained unmatched. Drawing the rest from reference TRBV7-2 and TRBJ1-4, the complete variable domain is GAGVSQSPSNKVTEKGKDVELRCDPISGHTALYWYRQSLGQGLEFLIYFQGNSAPDKSGLPSDRFSAERTGGSVSTLTIQRTQQEDSAVYLCASSFRQGGNEKLFFGSGTQLSVL.

The rearrangement uses TRBV7-9 and TRBJ1-5; unclear D gene. With 5 bases removed from V and 5 bases from J, the gap between germline ends came to 13 bases. The CDR3 covers 14 residues. Per germline, CDR1 SEHNR and CDR2 FQNEAQ (reference sequence). This CDR3 reads CASSGADTDQPQHF. The CDR3 region has the DNA TGTGCCAGCAGCGGAGCTGACACCGATCAGCCCCAGCATTTT. The full variable domain, rest sourced from reference TRBV7-9 and TRBJ1-5, is DTGVSQNPRHKITKRGQNVTFRCDPISEHNRLYWYRQTLGQGPEFLTYFQNEAQLEKSRLLSDRFSAERPKGSFSTLEIQRTEQGDSAMYLCASSGADTDQPQHFGDGTRLSIL.

The chain employs TRBV7-6 and TRBJ2-3; TRBD2 aligns across 8 bases. The germline V gene encodes CDR1 SGHVS and CDR2 FNYEAQ. V was clipped by 1 base and J by 3 bases; unmatched bases: 6. CDR3 size: 16 residues. For the CDR3, the DNA is TGTGCCAGCAGCTTAGACGGGGGGGCCTTGACAGATACGCAGTATTTT. This sequence encodes CASSLDGGALTDTQYF.

The V gene is TRBV5-1, the J gene TRBJ1-2, with D uncertain. CDR3 length: 14 amino acids. V lost 4 bases, J lost 0 bases, and 10 bases lay in between. Germline V CDR1 and CDR2: SGHRS, YFSETQ. The CDR3 DNA reads TGCGCCAGCAGCGTCGACACGGCTAACTATGGCTACACCTTC. The encoded protein is CASSVDTANYGYTF.

This chain connects TRBV28 to TRBJ2-3; TRBD1 or TRBD2 may be the D gene (6 bases each). Trimming took off 2 bases at V and 1 base at J, with 13 bases between the two ends. From germline, CDR1 is MDHEN and CDR2 SYDVKM. The CDR3 has 16 residues. The CDR3 spells CASSLAGGGGTDTQYF. In DNA form, the CDR3 reads TGTGCCAGCAGTTTAGCAGGAGGGGGTGGCACAGATACGCAGTATTTT.

The chain couples TRBV27 to TRBJ1-5, with 9 bases that match TRBD1. The J segment lost 7 bases and the V segment lost 4 bases, leaving 8 bases of the junction unmatched. This CDR3 region has 15 residues. Germline loops: CDR1 MNHEY, CDR2 SMNVEV (reference sequence). The CDR3 sequence: CASSSLGQGGQPQHF. CDR3 DNA sequence: TGTGCCAGCAGTTCCTTGGGACAGGGAGGCCAGCCCCAGCATTTT.

The chain carries TRBV7-8 and TRBJ2-1, with TRBD1 as a possible D gene (5 bases). Germline loops: CDR1 SGHVS, CDR2 FQNEAQ. The CDR3 sequence is 16 residues long. The germline V and J ends were trimmed by 5 bases and 5 bases, with 19 bases remaining between them. CDR3 sequence reads: CASSQSGKTRNNEQFF. The CDR3 DNA reads as TGTGCCAGCAGCCAATCAGGGAAAACAAGGAACAATGAGCAGTTCTTC.

V usage is TRBV7-9 and J usage is TRBJ2-2; a weak D match, TRBD1 (6 bases). Trimming removed 6 bases at V and 13 bases at J, with 24 bases between. Germline V gives CDR1 SEHNR, CDR2 FQNEAQ (reference sequence). The CDR3 covers 15 residues. The CDR3 sequence: CASSPNGGATGTLFF. CDR3 coding DNA: TGTGCCAGCAGTCCTAATGGGGGCGCGACAGGAACGCTGTTTTTT.

The chain joins TRBV27 to TRBJ1-6; maybe TRBD1 (6 bases). In germline, CDR1 is MNHEY, CDR2 SMNVEV (reference sequence). V was clipped by 3 bases and J by 10 bases, with 10 bases between them. The CDR3 consists of 13 residues. In DNA, the CDR3 is TGTGCCAGCAGTTTCCCGACAGGATCACCCCTCCACTTT. Protein: CASSFPTGSPLHF.